These 27 T cell receptor beta chains came from one sample sequenced in a study of cytomegalovirus exposure and HLA in healthy donors. PCR primers comprised 60 Vbeta and 13 Jbeta primers. Assay: immunoSEQ multiplex PCR; the TCRdb copy retains only in-frame clones and omits some. Of 200,000 to 250,000 clones in the sample, under 85% were seen once. Source material: PBMCs. The source of these receptors is a woman between 45 and 60 years old in good health and CMV-seropositive.

V usage is TRBV4-2 and J usage is TRBJ2-3; tentative D call: TRBD2 (6 bases). The CDR3 is made up of 15 amino acids. Germline values: CDR1 LGHNA, CDR2 YNFKEQ. V was shortened by 4 bases and J by 2 bases, with 13 bases between the two germline ends. The DNA of the CDR3 is TGTGCCAGCAGCCTTACGGGGGACCCCACAGATACGCAGTATTTT. Residues: CASSLTGDPTDTQYF.

The chain joins TRBV11-1 to TRBJ1-6; possible D gene TRBD1, 6 bases. The V end was cut by 7 bases, the J end by 7 bases, with 14 bases between. The CDR3 spans 14 residues. CDR1 and CDR2 from the germline V gene are SGHAT and FQDESV (reference sequence). Written as DNA, the CDR3 is TGTGCCAGCACCCTCGGAACAGGGAATTCACCCCTCCACTTT. This gives the protein CASTLGTGNSPLHF. The variable domain in full, with the rest retrieved from reference TRBV11-1 and TRBJ1-6, is EAEVAQSPRYKITEKSQAVAFWCDPISGHATLYWYRQILGQGPELLVQFQDESVVDDSQLPKDRFSAERLKGVDSTLKIQPAELGDSAMYLCASTLGTGNSPLHFGNGTRLTVT.

This clone appeared a single time. CDR3 in amino acids: CASSYDLAGYSYEQYF. The CDR3 bases are TGTGCCAGCAGCTACGACTTAGCGGGGTACTCCTACGAGCAGTACTTC. V usage is TRBV7-6 and J usage is TRBJ2-7; 8 bases agree with TRBD2. The germline V gene encodes CDR1 SGHVS and CDR2 FNYEAQ. The CDR3 contains 16 residues. V was clipped by 4 bases and J by 0 bases; unmatched bases: 8.

The table lists this clone with a count of one. This chain links TRBV6-5 with TRBJ2-3; 10 bases map to TRBD2. V shed 6 bases, J shed 2 bases, and the junction held 5 bases outside the gene matches. The CDR3 length is 15 residues. CDR1 and CDR2 (germline): MNHEY, SVGAGI. CDR3 sequence: CASRLSGGPTDTQYF. The CDR3, as DNA: TGTGCCAGCAGACTTAGCGGGGGGCCCACAGATACGCAGTATTTT.

The V call is TRBV11-2, the J call TRBJ2-7; no definite D call. V lost 5 bases and J 2 bases, leaving 16 bases between the germline ends. Germline assignment: CDR1 SGHAT and CDR2 FQNNGV. The CDR3 totals 15 residues. The CDR3 DNA reads TGTGCCAGCAGCCCGAACTCCTGGGCCACCTACGAGCAGTACTTC. Protein: CASSPNSWATYEQYF. Based on the CDR3 plus reference TRBV11-2 and TRBJ2-7, the full variable domain is EAGVAQSPRYKIIEKRQSVAFWCNPISGHATLYWYQQILGQGPKLLIQFQNNGVVDDSQLPKDRFSAERLKGVDSTLKIQPAKLEDSAVYLCASSPNSWATYEQYFGPGTRLTVT.

DNA of the CDR3: TGTGCCTGCAATCACAGGGAGTCAGCTTTCTTT. This encodes CACNHRESAFF. V is TRBV30 and J is TRBJ1-1; TRBD1 might be the D (6 bases). The V gene lost 6 bases and the J gene lost 10 bases, with 15 bases spanning the gap. Germline loops: CDR1 GTSNPN, CDR2 SVGIG (reference sequence). This CDR3 spans 11 amino acids.

This clone was counted a single time. The V call is TRBV29-1, the J call TRBJ1-1; no clear D. V was shortened by 3 bases and J by 1 base, with 6 bases between the two germline ends. CDR3 size: 12 residues. Germline values: CDR1 SQVTM, CDR2 ANQGSEA. CDR3 residues: CSVEAQNTEAFF. In DNA form, the CDR3 reads TGCAGCGTTGAGGCACAGAACACTGAAGCTTTCTTT. The full variable domain, completed using reference TRBV29-1 and TRBJ1-1, is SAVISQKPSRDICQRGTSLTIQCQVDSQVTMMFWYRQQPGQSLTLIATANQGSEATYESGFVIDKFPISRPNLTFSTLTVSNMSPEDSSIYLCSVEAQNTEAFFGQGTRLTVV.

The sample holds a few counts of this clone. V and J are TRBV7-9 and TRBJ1-5, with D possibly being TRBD1 (5 bases). The germline gives CDR1 SEHNR, CDR2 FQNEAQ (reference sequence). Deletions cut 0 bases from V and 3 bases from J, with 9 bases between. The CDR3 spans 15 residues. The CDR3 DNA is TGTGCCAGCAGCTTAGCGGAAGGGGCCAATCAGCCCCAGCATTTT. It encodes CASSLAEGANQPQHF.

The chain uses TRBV19 and TRBJ1-1, with D perhaps TRBD1 (6 bases). The germline CDR1 and CDR2 sequences are LNHDA and SQIVND (reference sequence). CDR3 length: 12 residues. Between the trimmed V and J ends, which lost 6 bases and 6 bases, there was a span of 11 bases. The CDR3 bases are TGTGCCAGTAGACAGGGTGGCGCTGAAGCTTTCTTT. Protein product: CASRQGGAEAFF.

The rearrangement joins TRBV7-3 to TRBJ1-6; the D is unclear. The CDR3 contains 14 residues. Germline lookup yields CDR1 SGHTA and CDR2 FQGTGA. The V gene lost 4 bases and the J gene lost 10 bases, with 14 bases spanning the gap. The CDR3 DNA follows: TGTGCCAGCAGCTGGGGTGGTGGGAGGTCACCCCTCCACTTT. This encodes CASSWGGGRSPLHF.

The V call is TRBV19, the J call TRBJ1-6, with TRBD1 matching 8 bases. This CDR3 is 17 amino acids long. The V gene's germline CDR1 is LNHDA and CDR2 SQIVND (reference sequence). After removal of 5 bases from V and 5 bases from J, the junction contained 11 bases not matched to a gene. Written as DNA, the CDR3 is TGTGCCAGTAGTGTTAGGCAGGGGGCCAACAATAATTCACCCCTCCACTTT. It yields the protein CASSVRQGANNNSPLHF. Together with reference TRBV19 and TRBJ1-6, the CDR3 gives the full variable domain: DGGITQSPKYLFRKEGQNVTLSCEQNLNHDAMYWYRQDPGQGLRLIYYSQIVNDFQKGDIAEGYSVSREKKESFPLTVTSAQKNPTAFYLCASSVRQGANNNSPLHFGNGTRLTVT.

A few counts support this clone. The V gene is TRBV28, the J gene TRBJ2-7, with TRBD1 matching 8 bases. There are 16 residues in the CDR3. Germline CDR1 reads MDHEN; CDR2 reads SYDVKM. Trimming removed 7 bases from V and 0 bases from J; junction bases left unmatched: 11. The CDR3 DNA follows: TGTGCCAGCAATTCCCCTGCCGGGACAGGCTCCTACGAGCAGTACTTC. It codes for CASNSPAGTGSYEQYF.

V gene TRBV5-1 combines with J gene TRBJ2-7, with 9 bases aligning to TRBD1. This CDR3 is built from 14 residues. Per germline, CDR1 SGHRS and CDR2 YFSETQ. V dropped 4 bases and J dropped 3; count of bases not matched to a gene: 5. The CDR3 nucleotides read TGCGCCAGCAGCGAGGGACAGGGCGTCTACGAGCAGTACTTC. Amino acid sequence: CASSEGQGVYEQYF.

Comments on this clone: Within the sample, other DNA sequences also encode this same CDR3. V gene TRBV5-1 combines with J gene TRBJ2-7, with 9 bases aligning to TRBD1. V lost 1 base, J lost 1 base, and 3 bases stayed unmatched. This CDR3 region has 15 residues. Germline loops: CDR1 SGHRS, CDR2 YFSETQ. For the CDR3, the DNA is TGCGCCAGCAGCTTGACCGGGACAGGGTCCTACGAGCAGTACTTC. It yields the protein CASSLTGTGSYEQYF.

V and J are TRBV7-2 and TRBJ2-5; 11 positions agree with TRBD1. The V gene's germline CDR1 is SGHTA and CDR2 FQGNSA. The CDR3 is made up of 15 amino acids. J was trimmed by 5 bases and V by 1 base; bases with no gene match: 3. CDR3 sequence reads: CASSLDGTGGETQYF. CDR3 sequence (DNA): TGTGCCAGCAGCTTAGATGGGACAGGGGGGGAGACCCAGTACTTC.

The rearrangement links TRBV4-2 to TRBJ2-3, with 7 bases aligning to TRBD1. This CDR3 has 17 amino acids. Germline V CDR1 and CDR2: LGHNA, YNFKEQ. V shed 4 bases and J 2 bases; nucleotides not matched to a gene: 12. The CDR3 nucleotides are TGTGCCAGCAGCCTAAGGGGGACAGATTTATTCACAGATACGCAGTATTTT. This sequence encodes CASSLRGTDLFTDTQYF.

The chain has TRBV19 and TRBJ1-2, with 7 bases that match TRBD1. The J segment lost 4 bases and the V segment lost 7 bases, leaving 12 bases of the junction unmatched. The CDR3 contains 15 residues. In germline, CDR1 is LNHDA, CDR2 SQIVND (reference sequence). CDR3 nucleotides: TGTGCCAGTAAGGAAATGGGACAGAGACTCTATGGCTACACCTTC. Its translation: CASKEMGQRLYGYTF.

The chain is built from TRBV10-1 and TRBJ2-7, with 10 positions matching TRBD1. Germline CDR1 WNHNN, CDR2 SYGVQD (reference sequence). The CDR3 sequence is 15 residues long. Germline trimming cut 4 bases from V and 7 bases from J; bases unmatched to any gene: 10. This CDR3 reads CASSGNRDRGAEQYF. CDR3 DNA: TGCGCCAGCAGTGGGAACCGGGACAGGGGAGCAGAGCAGTACTTC.

The chain combines TRBV11-2 with TRBJ2-7; possible D gene TRBD2, 6 bases. With 7 bases removed from V and 5 bases from J, the gap between germline ends came to 21 bases. The CDR3 contains 15 residues. Germline CDR1 SGHAT, CDR2 FQNNGV. The DNA for the CDR3 is TGTGCCAGCAACATCGGCGAGGGACTCGGTCACGAGCAGTACTTC. It codes for CASNIGEGLGHEQYF.

The rearrangement links TRBV15 to TRBJ2-1; D is ambiguous. Germline-derived CDR1 and CDR2 are LNHNV and YYDKDF (reference sequence). This CDR3 comprises 14 residues. With 1 base removed from V and 2 bases from J, the gap between germline ends came to 6 bases. CDR3 sequence: CATSRGPTYNEQFF. DNA for the CDR3: TGTGCCACCAGCAGAGGGCCAACCTACAATGAGCAGTTCTTC.

This clone was counted a single time. V gene TRBV30 combines with J gene TRBJ2-3; tentative D call: TRBD2 (5 bases). The ends were cut back, 1 base at V and 4 bases at J, with 6 bases in the middle. Germline CDR1 reads GTSNPN; CDR2 reads SVGIG (reference sequence). The CDR3 has 12 amino acids. The CDR3 DNA reads as TGTGCCTGGAGTGGAGGGTCAGATACGCAGTATTTT. This gives the protein CAWSGGSDTQYF.

The chain has TRBV19 and TRBJ2-5; 13 nucleotides match TRBD2. CDR1 is LNHDA, CDR2 SQIVND, per germline (reference sequence). V was clipped by 5 bases and J by 2 bases; unmatched bases: 5. This CDR3 spans 16 amino acids. CDR3 amino acids: CASSLRTSGRQETQYF. The CDR3 nucleotides are TGTGCCAGTAGTCTACGGACTAGCGGGAGACAAGAGACCCAGTACTTC.

The V gene is TRBV10-3, the J gene TRBJ2-3; weak D call: TRBD2 (7 bases). The CDR3 consists of 15 residues. Germline V gives CDR1 ENHRY, CDR2 SYGVKD. Trimming took 3 bases from V and 1 from J, leaving 11 bases between them. CDR3 nucleotide sequence: TGTGCCATCAGTGAAGGGGGGGCGCGCACAGATACGCAGTATTTT. Translated: CAISEGGARTDTQYF.

V gene TRBV30 combines with J gene TRBJ2-5; no definite D call. The CDR3 contains 12 residues. The germline V and J ends were trimmed by 2 bases and 0 bases, with 4 bases remaining between them. Looked up from germline, CDR1 is GTSNPN and CDR2 is SVGIG (reference sequence). In DNA, the CDR3 is TGTGCCTGGAGTAGAGACCAAGAGACCCAGTACTTC. Translating it yields CAWSRDQETQYF.

About this clone itself: The conserved phenylalanine or tryptophan normally closing the CDR3 is absent here, so this likely arose from a read error. The rearrangement uses TRBV7-9 and TRBJ1-6; possibly TRBD1 for D (6 bases). V was cut by 3 bases and J by 10 bases, with 13 bases left in between. The CDR3 is made up of 14 amino acids. Germline V gene sequence: CDR1 SEHNR, CDR2 FQNEAQ (reference sequence). For the CDR3, the DNA is TGTGCCAGCAGCTTCCGTTCAGGGGAATCACCCCTCCACTCT. Translated: CASSFRSGESPLHS.

The chain links TRBV5-1 to TRBJ1-5; D gene unclear. V was trimmed by 2 bases and J by 8 bases, leaving 11 bases between them. The CDR3 covers 13 residues. CDR1 SGHRS and CDR2 YFSETQ come from the germline V gene. The DNA of the CDR3 is TGCGCCAGCAGCTTTTCCCCGTATGAGCCCCAGCATTTT. It specifies CASSFSPYEPQHF. Full variable domain (missing parts from reference TRBV5-1 and TRBJ1-5): KAGVTQTPRYLIKTRGQQVTLSCSPISGHRSVSWYQQTPGQGLQFLFEYFSETQRNKGNFPGRFSGRQFSNSRSEMNVSTLELGDSALYLCASSFSPYEPQHFGDGTRLSIL.

The genes are TRBV4-1 and TRBJ2-7; D possibly corresponds to TRBD2 (5 bases). CDR3 length: 13 residues. CDR1 and CDR2 (germline): MGHRA, YSYEKL. Trimming shortened V by 0 bases and J by 4 bases, and 7 bases separated the two germline ends. For the CDR3, the DNA is TGCGCCAGCAGCCAAGATTCGGGATACGAGCAGTACTTC. Residues: CASSQDSGYEQYF.